Listed below are T cell receptor beta chains from one sample, sequenced in a study of identical twins. TCRdb reprocessed the 5' RACE reads via MiXCR and lists one record per CDR3 protein. The table lists 280,000 or so distinct CDR3 sequences, approximately 8% of them singletons, with around 2.1% in the top ten. These data are also associated with another study on yellow fever vaccine responses in identical twins.

The material sequenced was memory (CD45RO+) T cells sorted from blood. The source of these receptors is a woman in her late teens or twenties in good health. Each CDR3 is given with its conserved first and last residue. D genes are given only for firm matches. Not all rows give a size; the values are once, few, many and, for expanded clones, a class.

v_gene	j_gene	d_gene	abundance	CDR3nt	CDR3aa
TRBV5-4	TRBJ1-1	.	few	TGTGCCAGCAGCTTGGGCCGTAGCATGAACACTGAAGCTTTCTTT	CASSLGRSMNTEAFF
TRBV2	TRBJ2-3	TRBD2	.	TGTGCCAGCAGTGGACTAGCGATAGGGGATACGCAGTATTTT	CASSGLAIGDTQYF
TRBV18	TRBJ2-7	.	many	TGTGCCAGCTCTAAGGACAGAAAATCCTACGAGCAGTACTTC	CASSKDRKSYEQYF
TRBV15	TRBJ2-5	.	many	TGTGCCACCAGCAGTTTACCGGGACTCGGAGGGGAGACCCAGTACTTC	CATSSLPGLGGETQYF
TRBV12-3/TRBV12-4	TRBJ2-3	.	many	TGTGCCAGCAGGGGATCTAGCACAGATACGCAGTATTTT	CASRGSSTDTQYF
TRBV5-6	TRBJ1-2	.	.	TGTGCCAGCAGCTTCAGCGGAGCAGGGTCTTGGGGCTACACCTTC	CASSFSGAGSWGYTF
TRBV7-8	TRBJ1-1	.	many	TGTGCCAGCAGCTTATCTTCGCGGGGTACATCGATCGAAAAAGCTTTCTTT	CASSLSSRGTSIEKAFF
TRBV10-3	TRBJ1-6	.	many	TGTGCCATCAGTGACCCCGGAGGGACGCGTTCACCCCTCCACTTT	CAISDPGGTRSPLHF
TRBV28	TRBJ2-5	TRBD2	few	TGTGCCAGCAGGCGAGGGGGACTAGCGGGTCTCAGAGAGACCCAGTACTTC	CASRRGGLAGLRETQYF
TRBV10-2	TRBJ2-7	TRBD2	.	TGCGCCAGCAGCCTCCAGCGGGGCATGGCCTACGAGCAGTACTTC	CASSLQRGMAYEQYF
TRBV10-3	TRBJ2-1	TRBD2	many	TGTGCCATCAGCGGGACTAGCGGGCCTACTACCTCCTACAATGAGCAGTTCTTC	CAISGTSGPTTSYNEQFF
TRBV20-1	TRBJ1-2	TRBD1	many	TGCAGTGCTACAGACAGGGTTTACGGCTACACCTTC	CSATDRVYGYTF
TRBV7-2	TRBJ2-5	.	many	TGTGCCAGCAGCCTATCCCCGACTAGGACCACGGAGACCCAGTACTTC	CASSLSPTRTTETQYF
TRBV6-5	TRBJ2-1	.	few	TGTGCCAGCAGTTACTCAACCCGTCCCTACAATGAGCAGTTCTTC	CASSYSTRPYNEQFF
TRBV19	TRBJ2-1	TRBD2	few	TGTGCCAGTAGTATTCAGACTAGCGGGAGTGAGCAGTTCTTC	CASSIQTSGSEQFF
TRBV4-1	TRBJ2-1	.	.	TGCGCCAGCAGCCAAGATATTTCCAGATACAATGAGCAGTTCTTC	CASSQDISRYNEQFF
TRBV5-1	TRBJ2-7	.	many	TGCGCCAGCAGCCCCCTTCAGGGTTACTCCTACGAGCAGTACTTC	CASSPLQGYSYEQYF
TRBV19	TRBJ2-3	.	many	TGTGCCAGTAGTCCCGCGGTCTATCGCACAGATACGCAGTATTTT	CASSPAVYRTDTQYF
TRBV7-2	TRBJ2-1	TRBD2	.	TGTGCCAGCAGCTTAGTTAAGACTAGCGGGAGGGCCAGTGAGCAGTTCTTC	CASSLVKTSGRASEQFF
TRBV2	TRBJ2-1	.	few	TGTGCCAGCAGGATGGAGGGGGGGCCTCGCAATGAGCAGTTCTTC	CASRMEGGPRNEQFF
TRBV9	TRBJ2-5	TRBD2	many	TGTGCCAGCACCCGACTAGCGGGGGGGGGAGAGACCCAGTACTTC	CASTRLAGGGETQYF
TRBV2	TRBJ2-2	.	many	TGTGCCAGCAGTGAAGCGCTACCCGGGGAGCTGTTTTTT	CASSEALPGELFF
TRBV27	TRBJ2-2	TRBD2	many	TGTGCCAGCAGTCCCGGGACTAGCGGTCCCACCGGGGAGCTGTTTTTT	CASSPGTSGPTGELFF
TRBV24-1	TRBJ2-1	TRBD1	.	TGTGCCACCAGCGACAGGGGATCGGGTGAGCAGTTCTTC	CATSDRGSGEQFF
TRBV10-3	TRBJ2-1	TRBD2	few	TGTGCCACCAGGACTAGCGGGTTCAGCTCCTACAATGAGCAGTTCTTC	CATRTSGFSSYNEQFF
TRBV7-2	TRBJ2-3	.	many	TGTGCCAGCAGCTTACAGTCTAGCGAGCATACGCAGTATTTT	CASSLQSSEHTQYF
TRBV5-4	TRBJ2-5	TRBD2	few	TGTGCCAGCAGTCCAGTTGGAGCGGGAGGGGAAGAGACCCAGTACTTC	CASSPVGAGGEETQYF
TRBV10-3	TRBJ2-4	TRBD2	many	TGTGCCATTAGTCCGGGACTAGCGGGGGGATCCAAAAACATTCAGTACTTC	CAISPGLAGGSKNIQYF
TRBV5-1	TRBJ2-1	.	many	TGCGCCAGCAGCTTGGGTGCTAGTGGGGGTAATGAGCAGTTCTTC	CASSLGASGGNEQFF
TRBV6-5	TRBJ1-1	.	.	TGTGCCAGCAGTTACCGGGCCGAGAACACTGAAGCTTTCTTT	CASSYRAENTEAFF
TRBV5-1	TRBJ2-2	.	few	TGCGCCAGCAGCGACCGGGACATCTACACCGGGGAGCTGTTTTTT	CASSDRDIYTGELFF
TRBV10-3	TRBJ1-1	.	many	TGTGCCATCAGTGAGGGAGGGTCGAACACTGAAGCTTTCTTT	CAISEGGSNTEAFF